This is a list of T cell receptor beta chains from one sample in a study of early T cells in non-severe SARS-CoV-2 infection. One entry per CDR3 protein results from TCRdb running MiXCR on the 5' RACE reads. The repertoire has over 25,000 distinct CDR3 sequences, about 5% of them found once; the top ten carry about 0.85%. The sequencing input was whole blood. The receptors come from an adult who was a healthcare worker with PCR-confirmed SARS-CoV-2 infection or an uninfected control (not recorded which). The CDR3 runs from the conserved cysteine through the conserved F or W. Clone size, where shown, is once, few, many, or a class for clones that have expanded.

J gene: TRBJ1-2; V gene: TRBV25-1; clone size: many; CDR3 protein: CASSGAPNYGYTF
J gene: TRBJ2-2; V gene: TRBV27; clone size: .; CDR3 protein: CASSIISLRPGKLFF
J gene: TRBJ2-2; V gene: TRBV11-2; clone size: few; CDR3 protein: CAAKASSGVTTGELFF
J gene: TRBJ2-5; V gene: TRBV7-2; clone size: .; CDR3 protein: CASSPRTGEETQYF
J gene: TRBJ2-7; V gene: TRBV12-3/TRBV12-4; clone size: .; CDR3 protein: CASSFRGSSEQYF
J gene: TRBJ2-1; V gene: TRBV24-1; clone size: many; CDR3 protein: CATSGPGARGEQFF
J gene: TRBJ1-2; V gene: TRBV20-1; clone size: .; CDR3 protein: CSARDPTNPGGRNGYTF
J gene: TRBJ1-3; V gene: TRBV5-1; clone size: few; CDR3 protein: CASSLVGSGNTIYF
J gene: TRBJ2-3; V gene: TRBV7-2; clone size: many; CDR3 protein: CASSLVGTGAGDTQYF
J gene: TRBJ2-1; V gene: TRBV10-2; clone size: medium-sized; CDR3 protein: CASSVPLAGGDEQFF
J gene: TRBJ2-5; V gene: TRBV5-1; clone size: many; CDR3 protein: CASSWGGLAGARKTQYF
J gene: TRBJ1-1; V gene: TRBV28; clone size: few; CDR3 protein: CASSYTTQGWTEAFF
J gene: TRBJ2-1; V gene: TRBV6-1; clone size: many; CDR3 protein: CASSKSPDRSYNEQFF
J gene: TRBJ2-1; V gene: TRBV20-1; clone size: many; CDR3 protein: CSAISGSSTDEQFF
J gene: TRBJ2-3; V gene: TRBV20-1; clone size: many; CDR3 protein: CSARDAYYSTDTQYF
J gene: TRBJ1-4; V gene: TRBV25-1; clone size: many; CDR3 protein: CASRSGTGEKLFF
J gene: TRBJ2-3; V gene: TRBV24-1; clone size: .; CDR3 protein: CATSPRQVTDTQYF
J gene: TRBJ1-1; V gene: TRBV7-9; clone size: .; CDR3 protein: CASSPPPNTEAFF
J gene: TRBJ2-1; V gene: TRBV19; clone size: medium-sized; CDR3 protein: CASSTQAFNEQFF
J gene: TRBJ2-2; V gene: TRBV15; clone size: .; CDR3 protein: CATSTRLMTGELFF